These 6 T cell receptor beta chains were all obtained from the same sample, sequenced in a study of T cell clones after liver transplantation. Measured with immunoSEQ multiplex PCR; TCRdb has only the in-frame clones, and not every one. The sample consists of around 110,000 clones, about nine tenths of them appearing once. The starting material was CD4+ T cells from blood, obtained 12 months after liver transplant. All receptors derive from a human patient who received a liver transplant. Some T cells may originate from the graft donor.

The V gene is TRBV5-1, the J gene TRBJ2-3; D is uncertain. The germline gives CDR1 SGHRS, CDR2 YFSETQ. The CDR3 covers 15 residues. The ends were cut back, 1 base at V and 2 bases at J, with 11 bases in the middle. CDR3 nucleotide sequence: TGCGCCAGCAGCTTGACGGGTAGGACCACAGATACGCAGTATTTT. It translates to CASSLTGRTTDTQYF.

The chain carries TRBV30 and TRBJ1-2; D ambiguous. The CDR3 has 14 residues. Trimming cost V 0 bases and J 3 bases, with 11 bases left between them. Per the germline V gene, CDR1 is GTSNPN and CDR2 is SVGIG (reference sequence). This chain's CDR3 is CAWSVPGFHYGYTF. CDR3 DNA: TGTGCCTGGAGTGTACCGGGGTTCCACTATGGCTACACCTTC.

CDR3: CASSREVNTGELFF. For the CDR3, the DNA is TGCGCCAGCAGTCGGGAGGTGAACACCGGGGAGCTGTTTTTT. The chain recombines TRBV10-1 with TRBJ2-2; 7 bases match TRBD2. V gave up 5 bases and J gave up 1 base; unmatched junction bases: 1. The CDR3 length is 14 residues. Germline V gene data show CDR1 as WNHNN and CDR2 as SYGVQD (reference sequence).

This chain uses TRBV11-3 with TRBJ2-1; D might be TRBD1 (5 bases). CDR3 length: 15 amino acids. V lost 5 bases and J 1 base, leaving 12 bases between the germline ends. Germline CDR1 is SGHNT and CDR2 is YENEEA. CDR3: CASSPLAGSYNEQFF. The CDR3 DNA sequence: TGTGCCAGCAGCCCTTTAGCAGGGTCCTACAATGAGCAGTTCTTC.

The table lists this clone with a count of one. In DNA, the CDR3 is TGTGCCAGCTCACCTTCCGACAGGCACCAAGAGACCCAGTACTTC. Amino acids: CASSPSDRHQETQYF. This chain joins TRBV18 and TRBJ2-5; a weak D match, TRBD1 (6 bases). The CDR3 has 15 residues. Trimming cost V 3 bases and J 0 bases, with 11 bases left between them. Looked up from germline, CDR1 is KGHSH and CDR2 is LQKENI. Based on the CDR3 plus reference TRBV18 and TRBJ2-5, the full variable domain is NAGVMQNPRHLVRRRGQEARLRCSPMKGHSHVYWYRQLPEEGLKFMVYLQKENIIDESGMPKERFSAEFPKEGPSILRIQQVVRGDSAAYFCASSPSDRHQETQYFGPGTRLLVL.

This clone was observed a single time. The gene calls are TRBV19 and TRBJ1-5, with 8 bases identical to TRBD1. The germline V gene has CDR1 LNHDA and CDR2 SQIVND (reference sequence). The CDR3 length is 15 residues. The V segment lost 4 bases and the J segment 3 bases; nucleotides outside the gene matches: 5. The CDR3 sequence is CASSSQGAPNQPQHF. The CDR3 DNA reads TGTGCCAGTAGTAGTCAGGGGGCTCCCAATCAGCCCCAGCATTTT.